These T cell receptor beta chains were read from a single sample in a study of blood T cell repertoires in COVID-19. Sequencing used immunoSEQ multiplex PCR; TCRdb keeps in-frame clones, though not all of them. The top ten hold about 9.4% of the sample, which has approximately 250,000 clones, approximately 88% seen once. The sequenced sample was peripheral blood. These receptor sequences come from a woman in her 70s with COVID-19, enrolled during active disease. The CDR3 runs from the conserved cysteine through the conserved F or W. A D gene is named only where the DNA matches it firmly. The size of a clone is reported for some rows only, either as once, few or many, or as a class for expanded clones.

v_call: TRBV3-1/TRBV3-2; d_call: TRBD2; clone_size: NA; j_call: TRBJ2-1; cdr3_aa: CASSQQGLAAGNEQFF; cdr3_nt: TGTGCCAGCAGCCAACAGGGACTAGCGGCAGGCAATGAGCAGTTCTTC
v_call: TRBV30; d_call: TRBD2; clone_size: NA; j_call: TRBJ2-1; cdr3_aa: CAWSQAGTSGNNEQFF; cdr3_nt: TGTGCCTGGAGCCAAGCCGGGACTAGCGGAAACAATGAGCAGTTCTTC
v_call: TRBV2; d_call: TRBD1; clone_size: NA; j_call: TRBJ1-5; cdr3_aa: CASSRDRGDQPQHF; cdr3_nt: TGTGCCAGCAGTCGAGACAGGGGGGATCAGCCCCAGCATTTT
v_call: TRBV30; d_call: NA; clone_size: NA; j_call: TRBJ1-1; cdr3_aa: CACLTIYTEAFF; cdr3_nt: TGTGCCTGCCTTACAATATACACTGAAGCTTTCTTT
v_call: TRBV15; d_call: NA; clone_size: NA; j_call: TRBJ1-6; cdr3_aa: CATSREGAGDSPLHF; cdr3_nt: TGTGCCACCAGCAGAGAGGGGGCTGGGGATTCACCCCTCCACTTT
v_call: TRBV5-1; d_call: TRBD2; clone_size: NA; j_call: TRBJ2-5; cdr3_aa: CASSLGQRREGSLETQYF; cdr3_nt: TGCGCCAGCAGCTTGGGTCAAAGGCGGGAGGGCAGCCTGGAGACCCAGTACTTC
v_call: TRBV28; d_call: TRBD1; clone_size: NA; j_call: TRBJ1-5; cdr3_aa: CASSWPGGNQPQHF; cdr3_nt: TGTGCCAGCAGTTGGCCAGGGGGGAATCAGCCCCAGCATTTT
v_call: TRBV19; d_call: NA; clone_size: NA; j_call: TRBJ1-2; cdr3_aa: CASSITRNYGYTF; cdr3_nt: TGTGCCAGTAGTATCACCCGGAACTATGGCTACACCTTC
v_call: TRBV19; d_call: NA; clone_size: NA; j_call: TRBJ1-6; cdr3_aa: CASSIGNSPLHF; cdr3_nt: TGTGCCAGTAGTATCGGGAATTCACCCCTCCACTTT
v_call: TRBV6-5; d_call: TRBD1; clone_size: NA; j_call: TRBJ1-6; cdr3_aa: CASSRQGSSDSPLHF; cdr3_nt: TGTGCCAGCAGTAGACAGGGGAGTTCGGATTCACCCCTCCACTTT
v_call: TRBV29-1; d_call: NA; clone_size: once; j_call: TRBJ2-3; cdr3_aa: CSVETSTNTDTQYF; cdr3_nt: TGCAGCGTTGAAACTAGCACCAACACAGATACGCAGTATTTT
v_call: TRBV28; d_call: TRBD2; clone_size: NA; j_call: TRBJ2-2; cdr3_aa: CASRTGGSPSGNEKGTGELFF; cdr3_nt: TGTGCCAGCAGGACTGGGGGGTCACCTAGCGGTAACGAAAAGGGCACCGGGGAGCTGTTTTTT
v_call: TRBV5-5; d_call: TRBD1; clone_size: NA; j_call: TRBJ2-1; cdr3_aa: CASSPTDRLGNEQFF; cdr3_nt: TGTGCCAGCAGCCCCACGGACAGGTTGGGCAATGAGCAGTTCTTC
v_call: TRBV18; d_call: NA; clone_size: NA; j_call: TRBJ1-1; cdr3_aa: CASSPKGGTEAFF; cdr3_nt: TGTGCCAGCTCACCTAAGGGAGGGACTGAAGCTTTCTTT
v_call: TRBV6-6; d_call: NA; clone_size: NA; j_call: TRBJ2-1; cdr3_aa: CASSRSLVGAGEQFF; cdr3_nt: TGTGCCAGCAGTCGATCACTAGTGGGGGCGGGCGAGCAGTTCTTC
v_call: TRBV5-4; d_call: TRBD2; clone_size: NA; j_call: TRBJ2-1; cdr3_aa: CASSGGAGGYNEQFF; cdr3_nt: TGTGCCAGCAGCGGGGGGGCGGGAGGATACAATGAGCAGTTCTTC
v_call: TRBV28; d_call: NA; clone_size: NA; j_call: TRBJ2-1; cdr3_aa: CASNNRLYNEQFF; cdr3_nt: TGTGCCAGCAACAACAGGCTATACAATGAGCAGTTCTTC
v_call: TRBV7-3; d_call: TRBD2; clone_size: NA; j_call: TRBJ2-1; cdr3_aa: CASSLSGSPYNEQFF; cdr3_nt: TGTGCCAGCAGCTTAAGCGGGAGTCCCTACAATGAGCAGTTCTTC
v_call: TRBV4-1; d_call: TRBD2; clone_size: NA; j_call: TRBJ2-4; cdr3_aa: CASSREGLAGGTPAKNIQYF; cdr3_nt: TGCGCCAGCAGCCGAGAAGGACTAGCGGGAGGAACCCCCGCCAAAAACATTCAGTACTTC
v_call: TRBV19; d_call: NA; clone_size: NA; j_call: TRBJ2-3; cdr3_aa: CASSMSLRTDTQYF; cdr3_nt: TGTGCCAGTAGTATGAGTTTGCGGACAGATACGCAGTATTTT
v_call: TRBV28; d_call: TRBD1; clone_size: NA; j_call: TRBJ1-1; cdr3_aa: CASCKFRGEAFF; cdr3_nt: TGTGCCAGCTGCAAATTCAGGGGGGAAGCTTTCTTT
v_call: TRBV5-1; d_call: NA; clone_size: once; j_call: TRBJ2-5; cdr3_aa: CASREQGRETQYF; cdr3_nt: TGCGCCAGCAGGGAACAGGGCAGGGAGACCCAGTACTTC
v_call: TRBV28; d_call: TRBD1; clone_size: NA; j_call: TRBJ1-5; cdr3_aa: CASSKDRGGQVNQPQHF; cdr3_nt: TGTGCCAGCAGTAAGGACAGGGGTGGTCAAGTTAATCAGCCCCAGCATTTT
v_call: TRBV30; d_call: TRBD2; clone_size: NA; j_call: TRBJ2-1; cdr3_aa: CAWRSGLAGGDNEQFF; cdr3_nt: TGTGCCTGGAGATCAGGACTAGCGGGAGGGGACAATGAGCAGTTCTTC
v_call: TRBV3-1/TRBV3-2; d_call: NA; clone_size: once; j_call: TRBJ1-1; cdr3_aa: CASSQGQAAFF; cdr3_nt: TGTGCCAGCAGCCAGGGGCAGGCGGCTTTCTTT
v_call: TRBV6-1; d_call: NA; clone_size: NA; j_call: TRBJ1-5; cdr3_aa: CASSDTGLINQPQHF; cdr3_nt: TGTGCCAGCAGTGACACAGGGTTAATCAATCAGCCCCAGCATTTT
v_call: TRBV5-1; d_call: NA; clone_size: NA; j_call: TRBJ1-3; cdr3_aa: CASSLAGFSGNTIYF; cdr3_nt: TGCGCCAGCAGCTTAGCGGGCTTCTCTGGAAACACCATATATTTT
v_call: TRBV5-5; d_call: NA; clone_size: NA; j_call: TRBJ1-3; cdr3_aa: CASSLTGSGNTIYF; cdr3_nt: TGTGCCAGCAGCTTGACAGGGAGTGGAAACACCATATATTTT
v_call: TRBV5-1; d_call: NA; clone_size: NA; j_call: TRBJ2-7; cdr3_aa: CASSLLSGARNEQYF; cdr3_nt: TGCGCCAGCAGCTTGCTCTCAGGGGCCAGAAACGAGCAGTACTTC
v_call: TRBV7-8; d_call: NA; clone_size: NA; j_call: TRBJ1-1; cdr3_aa: CASSLVSVNTEAFF; cdr3_nt: TGTGCCAGCAGCTTAGTTTCAGTGAACACTGAAGCTTTCTTT
v_call: TRBV7-9; d_call: NA; clone_size: few; j_call: TRBJ2-7; cdr3_aa: CASSLDTGPSYEQYF; cdr3_nt: TGTGCCAGCAGCTTAGATACAGGGCCATCCTACGAGCAGTACTTC
v_call: TRBV28; d_call: TRBD2; clone_size: NA; j_call: TRBJ2-2; cdr3_aa: CASSPGLAGTNTGELFF; cdr3_nt: TGTGCCAGCAGTCCGGGACTAGCGGGAACGAACACCGGGGAGCTGTTTTTT
v_call: TRBV28; d_call: TRBD1; clone_size: once; j_call: TRBJ1-5; cdr3_aa: CASRQTGGGNQPQHF; cdr3_nt: TGTGCCAGCAGGCAGACAGGGGGCGGCAATCAGCCCCAGCATTTT
v_call: TRBV7-9; d_call: NA; clone_size: NA; j_call: TRBJ1-1; cdr3_aa: CASSFYRENTEAFF; cdr3_nt: TGTGCCAGCAGCTTTTACAGGGAGAACACTGAAGCTTTCTTT
v_call: TRBV28; d_call: NA; clone_size: NA; j_call: TRBJ1-2; cdr3_aa: CASSNWRGYTF; cdr3_nt: TGTGCCAGCAGTAACTGGAGGGGCTACACCTTC
v_call: TRBV6-5; d_call: NA; clone_size: NA; j_call: TRBJ2-7; cdr3_aa: CASSQSGTGYEQYF; cdr3_nt: TGTGCCAGCAGTCAGAGCGGGACAGGCTACGAGCAGTACTTC
v_call: TRBV28; d_call: NA; clone_size: NA; j_call: TRBJ1-6; cdr3_aa: CASSFGGVNSPLHF; cdr3_nt: TGTGCCAGCAGTTTTGGGGGCGTGAATTCACCCCTCCACTTT
v_call: TRBV7-2; d_call: TRBD2; clone_size: NA; j_call: TRBJ2-3; cdr3_aa: CASSIAGGTDTQYF; cdr3_nt: TGTGCCAGCAGCATAGCGGGAGGGACAGATACGCAGTATTTT
v_call: TRBV11-2; d_call: NA; clone_size: NA; j_call: TRBJ2-2; cdr3_aa: CASSTGNTGELFF; cdr3_nt: TGTGCCAGCAGTACAGGGAACACCGGGGAGCTGTTTTTT
v_call: TRBV6-5; d_call: TRBD2; clone_size: NA; j_call: TRBJ2-5; cdr3_aa: CASSYQTSGSGETQYF; cdr3_nt: TGTGCCAGCAGTTACCAGACTAGCGGGAGTGGAGAGACCCAGTACTTC
v_call: TRBV15; d_call: TRBD1; clone_size: once; j_call: TRBJ1-4; cdr3_aa: CATSRRGQGDEKLFF; cdr3_nt: TGTGCCACCAGCAGGAGGGGACAGGGAGACGAAAAACTGTTTTTT
v_call: TRBV6-5; d_call: NA; clone_size: NA; j_call: TRBJ2-3; cdr3_aa: CASSRLRGTDTQYF; cdr3_nt: TGTGCCAGCAGTCGACTGCGGGGAACAGATACGCAGTATTTT
v_call: TRBV6-2/TRBV6-3; d_call: TRBD1; clone_size: NA; j_call: TRBJ2-7; cdr3_aa: CASSRYRDSYEQYF; cdr3_nt: TGTGCCAGCAGTCGATACCGGGACAGCTACGAGCAGTACTTC
v_call: TRBV7-2; d_call: TRBD1; clone_size: once; j_call: TRBJ2-7; cdr3_aa: CASSSQTGMGEQYF; cdr3_nt: TGTGCCAGCAGCTCCCAGACAGGGATGGGCGAGCAGTACTTC
v_call: TRBV14; d_call: NA; clone_size: NA; j_call: TRBJ1-5; cdr3_aa: CASSQGSGNQPQHF; cdr3_nt: TGTGCCAGCAGCCAAGGCAGCGGCAATCAGCCCCAGCATTTT
v_call: TRBV7-3; d_call: NA; clone_size: NA; j_call: TRBJ2-1; cdr3_aa: CASSSPSLGRNEQFF; cdr3_nt: TGTGCCAGCAGCTCACCCTCTTTGGGGCGCAATGAGCAGTTCTTC
v_call: TRBV5-4; d_call: NA; clone_size: NA; j_call: TRBJ2-3; cdr3_aa: CASSLRRDSATDTQYF; cdr3_nt: TGTGCCAGCAGCCTACGTCGGGACTCAGCCACAGATACGCAGTATTTT
v_call: TRBV10-3; d_call: NA; clone_size: NA; j_call: TRBJ1-5; cdr3_aa: CAISSIGGKYSNQPQHF; cdr3_nt: TGTGCCATCAGTTCAATCGGGGGAAAATATAGCAATCAGCCCCAGCATTTT
v_call: TRBV6-6; d_call: TRBD2; clone_size: once; j_call: TRBJ2-5; cdr3_aa: CASSYDSGYQETQYF; cdr3_nt: TGTGCCAGCAGTTATGATAGCGGGTACCAAGAGACCCAGTACTTC